The rows below give T cell receptor beta chains drawn from one sample of a study of prognosis after radiotherapy for stage I lung cancer. One entry per CDR3 protein, called by TCRdb with MiXCR from the multiplex PCR reads. The sample shows some 56,000 distinct CDR3 sequences, about 30% of them seen only once. Material: PBMCs, obtained before or after stereotactic body radiation therapy (not recorded which). These receptors were taken from a donor at least 50 years old with non-small cell lung cancer. CDR3s include the opening cysteine and the closing phenylalanine or tryptophan. The D gene is left open where the match is weak. Clone size is given for some rows only: seen once, a few or many times, or a class if the clone is expanded.

clone_size	v_call	d_call	j_call	cdr3_aa	cdr3_nt
many	TRBV29-1	.	TRBJ2-1	CSVATGLGSYNEQFF	TGCAGCGTGGCTACAGGGTTGGGCTCCTACAATGAGCAGTTCTTC
many	TRBV28	TRBD1	TRBJ2-7	CASSPPGTGGYEQYF	TGTGCCAGCAGTCCACCAGGGACAGGGGGCTACGAGCAGTACTTC
many	TRBV6-1	TRBD2	TRBJ2-3	CASSVSGGGRDMQYF	TGTGCCAGCAGTGTGAGCGGGGGGGGCCGTGATATGCAGTATTTT
many	TRBV19	.	TRBJ2-2	CASSIILSGELFF	TGTGCCAGTAGTATAATCCTCTCCGGGGAGCTGTTTTTT
many	TRBV24-1	TRBD2	TRBJ2-1	CATSDPSGGGGNEQFF	TGTGCCACCAGTGACCCTAGCGGGGGCGGGGGGAATGAGCAGTTCTTC
many	TRBV20-1	.	TRBJ1-2	CSAPNDGSGYTF	TGCAGTGCACCTAATGACGGATCGGGCTACACCTTC
many	TRBV30	TRBD1	TRBJ2-4	CAWRGTGGQNIQYF	TGTGCCTGGAGAGGGACAGGGGGGCAAAACATTCAGTACTTC
many	TRBV7-8	TRBD1	TRBJ2-7	CASSQRGGQSYEQYF	TGTGCCAGCAGCCAAAGAGGGGGACAGTCCTACGAGCAGTACTTC
many	TRBV27	.	TRBJ2-7	CATRAANGYEQYF	TGTGCCACTAGGGCAGCTAACGGCTACGAGCAGTACTTC
many	TRBV5-4	.	TRBJ2-3	CASSWGVTTDTQYF	TGTGCCAGCAGCTGGGGGGTCACCACAGATACGCAGTATTTT
many	TRBV20-1	.	TRBJ1-1	CSARDLWVKGGNTEAFF	TGCAGTGCTAGAGATCTTTGGGTGAAAGGGGGGAACACTGAAGCTTTCTTT
many	TRBV24-1	TRBD1	TRBJ2-2	CATSDPGTGRTGELFF	TGTGCCACCAGTGACCCCGGGACAGGGAGAACCGGGGAGCTGTTTTTT
many	TRBV20-1	.	TRBJ1-1	CSARDSLGYQAFF	TGCAGTGCTAGAGATAGTCTCGGTTATCAAGCTTTCTTT
many	TRBV6-1	TRBD1	TRBJ1-5	CASGDRGPNQPQHF	TGTGCCAGCGGGGACAGGGGGCCAAATCAGCCCCAGCATTTT
.	TRBV2	TRBD2	TRBJ2-3	CASRILAGTWWSTDTQYF	TGTGCCAGCAGAATTCTAGCGGGGACCTGGTGGAGCACAGATACGCAGTATTTT
many	TRBV11-2	TRBD2	TRBJ2-7	CASSAQRTSTYEQYF	TGTGCCAGCAGCGCCCAGCGGACTAGCACTTACGAGCAGTACTTC
many	TRBV12-3/TRBV12-4	.	TRBJ1-1	CASSFQTGATEAFF	TGTGCCAGCAGTTTCCAGACAGGAGCAACTGAAGCTTTCTTT
many	TRBV30	.	TRBJ1-5	CAWSPRDSNQPQHF	TGTGCCTGGAGTCCCAGAGATAGCAATCAGCCCCAGCATTTT
few	TRBV4-2	TRBD1	TRBJ2-1	CASRPSTGASYNEQFF	TGTGCCAGCAGGCCCTCGACAGGGGCGTCCTACAATGAGCAGTTCTTC
many	TRBV20-1	TRBD2	TRBJ2-5	CSAPGLEEETQYF	TGCAGTGCTCCGGGACTAGAAGAAGAGACCCAGTACTTC
many	TRBV12-3/TRBV12-4	.	TRBJ1-3	CASTLQALSGNTIYF	TGTGCCAGCACCCTACAGGCGCTCTCTGGAAACACCATATATTTT
many	TRBV20-1	TRBD2	TRBJ2-1	CSARASGGPGEQFF	TGCAGTGCTAGAGCCAGCGGGGGCCCCGGAGAGCAGTTCTTC
.	TRBV19	TRBD2	TRBJ2-2	CASIPSGGISTGELFF	TGTGCCAGTATCCCTAGCGGGGGCATTAGCACCGGAGAGCTGTTTTTT
many	TRBV5-1	.	TRBJ2-3	CASTKEADTQYF	TGCGCCAGTACCAAGGAGGCAGATACGCAGTATTTT
many	TRBV20-1	.	TRBJ2-7	CSARRPEIPYEQYF	TGCAGTGCTAGACGCCCAGAGATCCCCTACGAGCAGTACTTC